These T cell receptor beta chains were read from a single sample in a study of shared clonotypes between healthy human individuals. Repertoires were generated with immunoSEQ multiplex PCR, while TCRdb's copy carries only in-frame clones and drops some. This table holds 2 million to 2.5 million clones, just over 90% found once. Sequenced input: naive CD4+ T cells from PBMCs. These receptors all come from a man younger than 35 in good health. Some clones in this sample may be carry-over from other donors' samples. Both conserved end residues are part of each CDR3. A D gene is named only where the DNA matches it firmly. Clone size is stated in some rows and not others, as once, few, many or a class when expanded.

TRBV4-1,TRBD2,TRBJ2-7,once,TGCGCCAGCAGCTCCGGGGAGGGGCCCTACGAGCAGTACTTC,CASSSGEGPYEQYF
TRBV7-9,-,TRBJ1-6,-,TGTGCCAGCAGCTTATCCGATAGGCGGCCTAATTCACCCCTCCACTTT,CASSLSDRRPNSPLHF
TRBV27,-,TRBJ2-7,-,TGTGCCAGCAGTTTATTGCCGTTGCACGGTCCCGTCTACGAGCAGTACTTC,CASSLLPLHGPVYEQYF
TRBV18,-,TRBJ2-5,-,TGTGCCAGCTCACCGAAAGGGGGAGAAGAGACCCAGTACTTC,CASSPKGGEETQYF
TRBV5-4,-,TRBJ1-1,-,TGTGCCAGCAGCTTTGGCATACAGAACACTGAAGCTTTCTTT,CASSFGIQNTEAFF
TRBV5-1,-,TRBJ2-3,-,TGCGCCAGCAGCTCCCTGAAAAACACAGATACGCAGTATTTT,CASSSLKNTDTQYF
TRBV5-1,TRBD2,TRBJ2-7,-,TGCGCCAGCAGCTTGGCCGGTCCTAGCGGGAGTCAAGACGAGCAGTACTTC,CASSLAGPSGSQDEQYF
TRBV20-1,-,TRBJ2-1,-,TGCAGTGCAGGACTCTCCGGAGAGCAGTTCTTC,CSAGLSGEQFF
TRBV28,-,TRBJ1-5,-,TGTGCCAGCAGTTTCGCACGGGGACGGGGTAGCAATCAGCCCCAGCATTTT,CASSFARGRGSNQPQHF
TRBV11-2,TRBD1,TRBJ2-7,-,TGTGCCAGCAGCCTGGACAGGGGGCGCATCTACGAGCAGTACTTC,CASSLDRGRIYEQYF
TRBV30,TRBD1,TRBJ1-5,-,TGTGCCTGGAGTACCGGGACAGGGGGACTACATCAGCCCCAGCATTTT,CAWSTGTGGLHQPQHF
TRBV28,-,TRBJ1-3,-,TGTGCCAGCATCCTCCATACTGGAAACACCATATATTTT,CASILHTGNTIYF
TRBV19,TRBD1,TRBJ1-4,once,TGTGCCAGTAGACCACAGGGGGCTGGCGAAAAACTGTTTTTT,CASRPQGAGEKLFF
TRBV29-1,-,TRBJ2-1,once,TGCAGCGTTGACTTTACACCTAGCGAAGGCGGGGCTTCCTACAATGAGCAGTTCTTC,CSVDFTPSEGGASYNEQFF
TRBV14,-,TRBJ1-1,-,TGTGCCAGCAGCCAATACGAATCTGGAGCTTTCTTT,CASSQYESGAFF
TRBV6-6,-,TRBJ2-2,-,TGTGCCAGCAGTTACTCGATACAGGGTTCCGGGGAGCTGTTTTTT,CASSYSIQGSGELFF
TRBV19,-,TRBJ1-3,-,TGTGCCAGTAGCCGTGTGGGGCTTAACTCTGGAAACACCATATATTTT,CASSRVGLNSGNTIYF
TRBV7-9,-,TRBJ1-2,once,TGTGCCAGCAGCCCAGTACGGGAATTTAACTATGGCTACACCTTC,CASSPVREFNYGYTF
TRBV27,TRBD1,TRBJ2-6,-,TGTGCCAGCAGTCTCCGGGACAGGGGTCTGGGGGCCAACGTCCTGACTTTC,CASSLRDRGLGANVLTF
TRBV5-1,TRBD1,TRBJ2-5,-,TGCGCCAGCACCGGATCCACAGGGGCCGAGACCCAGTACTTC,CASTGSTGAETQYF
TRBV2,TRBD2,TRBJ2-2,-,TGTGCCAGCAGGCCTAGCGGGAGTGTTACCGGGGAGCTGTTTTTT,CASRPSGSVTGELFF
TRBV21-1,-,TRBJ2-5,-,TGTGCCAGCATCCGAGGGACTAGCGGGGGAGGGGTCCAAGAGACCCAGTACTTC,CASIRGTSGGGVQETQYF
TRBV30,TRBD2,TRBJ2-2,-,TGTGCCTGGAGTCAACTAGCGGGAGGGCCGAACACCGGGGAGCTGTTTTTT,CAWSQLAGGPNTGELFF
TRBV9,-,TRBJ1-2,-,TGTGCCAGCAGCCCAAGCGGGGGGAACGGTTTGGACTATGGCTACACCTTC,CASSPSGGNGLDYGYTF
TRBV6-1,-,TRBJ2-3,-,TGTGCCAGCAGGCAGGGAGGCACAGATACGCAGTATTTT,CASRQGGTDTQYF
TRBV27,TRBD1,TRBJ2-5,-,TGTGCCAGCCGCAGGACAGGGGTCATGGAGACCCAGTACTTC,CASRRTGVMETQYF
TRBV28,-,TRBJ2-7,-,TGTGCCAGCAGTTTTGTTCGGAAATACGAGCAGTACTTC,CASSFVRKYEQYF
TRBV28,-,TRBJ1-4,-,TGTGCCAGCAGTTATCCGAGAGAAGGATCTAATGAAAAACTGTTTTTT,CASSYPREGSNEKLFF
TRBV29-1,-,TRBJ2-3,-,TGCAGCGTTGCCCAGGGGCTTAGCACAGATACGCAGTATTTT,CSVAQGLSTDTQYF
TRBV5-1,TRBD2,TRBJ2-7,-,TGCGCCAGCAGCCGGGGACTAGCTTCCTACGAGCAGTACTTC,CASSRGLASYEQYF
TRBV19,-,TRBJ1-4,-,TGTGCCAGTAGTAAACCGACAGGAAACGAAAAACTGTTTTTT,CASSKPTGNEKLFF
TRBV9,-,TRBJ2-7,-,TGTGCCAGCAGCCTGGGCGGAGGGGTGTCCTACGAGCAGTACTTC,CASSLGGGVSYEQYF
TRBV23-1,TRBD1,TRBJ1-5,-,TGCGCCAGCAGACGGGACAGGGAGAAAAGGAACAGCCAGCCCCAGCATTTT,CASRRDREKRNSQPQHF